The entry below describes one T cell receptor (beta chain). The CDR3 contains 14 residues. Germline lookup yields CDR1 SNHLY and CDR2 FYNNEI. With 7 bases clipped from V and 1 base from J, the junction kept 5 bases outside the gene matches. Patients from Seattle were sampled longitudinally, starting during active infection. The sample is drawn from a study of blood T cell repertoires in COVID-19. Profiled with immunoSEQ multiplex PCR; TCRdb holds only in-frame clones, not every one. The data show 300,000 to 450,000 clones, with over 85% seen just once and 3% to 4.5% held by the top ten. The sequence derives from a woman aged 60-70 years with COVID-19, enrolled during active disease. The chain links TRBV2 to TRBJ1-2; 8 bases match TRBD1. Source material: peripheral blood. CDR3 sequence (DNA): TGTGCCAGCACGTACAGGGGGTATAACTATGGCTACACCTTC. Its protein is CASTYRGYNYGYTF.